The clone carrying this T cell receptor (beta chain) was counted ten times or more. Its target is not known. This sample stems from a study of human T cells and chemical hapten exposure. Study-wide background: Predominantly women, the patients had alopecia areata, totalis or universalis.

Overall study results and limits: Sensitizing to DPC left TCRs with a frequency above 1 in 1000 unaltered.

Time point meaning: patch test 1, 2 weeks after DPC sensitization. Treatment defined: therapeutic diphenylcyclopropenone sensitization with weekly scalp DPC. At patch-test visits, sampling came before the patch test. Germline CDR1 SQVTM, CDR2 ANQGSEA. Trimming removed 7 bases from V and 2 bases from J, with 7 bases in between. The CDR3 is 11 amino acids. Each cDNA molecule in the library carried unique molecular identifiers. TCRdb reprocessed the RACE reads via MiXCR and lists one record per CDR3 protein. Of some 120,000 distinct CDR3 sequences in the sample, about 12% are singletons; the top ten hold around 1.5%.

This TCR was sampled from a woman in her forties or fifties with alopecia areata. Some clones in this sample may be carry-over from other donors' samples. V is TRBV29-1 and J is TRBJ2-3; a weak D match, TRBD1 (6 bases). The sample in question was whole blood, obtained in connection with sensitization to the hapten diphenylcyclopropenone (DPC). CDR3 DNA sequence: TGCAGCGGGGGGCTCACAGATACGCAGTATTTT. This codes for CSGGLTDTQYF.